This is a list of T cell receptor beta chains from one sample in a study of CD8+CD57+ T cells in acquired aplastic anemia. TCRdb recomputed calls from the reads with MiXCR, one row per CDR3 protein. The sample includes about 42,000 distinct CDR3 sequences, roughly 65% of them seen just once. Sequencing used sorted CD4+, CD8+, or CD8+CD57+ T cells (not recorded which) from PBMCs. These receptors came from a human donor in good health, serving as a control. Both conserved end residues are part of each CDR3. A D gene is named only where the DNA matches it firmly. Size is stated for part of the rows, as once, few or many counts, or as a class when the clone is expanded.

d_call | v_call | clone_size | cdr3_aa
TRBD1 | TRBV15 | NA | CATSRGTGNTEAFF
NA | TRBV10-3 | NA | CAITSEPSSSYEQYF
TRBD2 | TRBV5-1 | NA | CASSLASGLGLKTQYF
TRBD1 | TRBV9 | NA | CASSTFDRVGNSPLHF
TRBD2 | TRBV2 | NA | CASSEVVLAGGPSYEQYF
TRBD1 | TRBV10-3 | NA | CAIRPGTGDSYEQYF
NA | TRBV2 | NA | CASRQTIGTEAFF
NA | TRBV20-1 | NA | CSARDRGSDTQYF
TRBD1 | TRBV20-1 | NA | CSARAGGSPLHF
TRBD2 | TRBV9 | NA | CASSVGSGALYEQYF
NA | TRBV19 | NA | CASSIDRASPTDPLNYGYTF
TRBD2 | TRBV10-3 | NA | CAIRGTSSTDTQYF
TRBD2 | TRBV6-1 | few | CASSRTSGGVGEQFF
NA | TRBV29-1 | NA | CSVASKADTEAFF
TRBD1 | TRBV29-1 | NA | CSVELRLQGAEAFF
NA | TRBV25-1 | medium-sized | CASSESSGQETQYF
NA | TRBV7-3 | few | CASSLDDNSPLHF
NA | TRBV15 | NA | CATSRGLDPASSPLHF
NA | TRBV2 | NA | CASSPGDSNNSPLHF
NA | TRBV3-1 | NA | CASSQGPDTQYF
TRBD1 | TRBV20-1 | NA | CSARDTGTGVPNEQFF
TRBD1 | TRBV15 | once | CATSTGQGEGYTF
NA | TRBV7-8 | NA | CASSLGDHNEQFF
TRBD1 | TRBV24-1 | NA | CATSRQGLYQPQHF
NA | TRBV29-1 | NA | CSGSGDTGELFF
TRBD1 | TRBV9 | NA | CASSAGTGGSSNQPQHF
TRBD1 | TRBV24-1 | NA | CATQKTGNNEQFF
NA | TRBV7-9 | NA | CASSLGGNGYTF
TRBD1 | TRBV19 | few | CASSPRGTDSYNEQFF
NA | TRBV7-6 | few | CASSFPGATYEQYF
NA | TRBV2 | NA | CASSPGETGELFF
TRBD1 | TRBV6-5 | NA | CASSYSGTGLEKLFF
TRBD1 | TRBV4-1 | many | CASSQPNRGQGAMGNYGYTF
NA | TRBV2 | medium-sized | CASRGGTGMDEQFF
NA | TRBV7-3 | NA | CASSLNAGPYYEQFF
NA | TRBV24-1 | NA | CATSDYGGELFF
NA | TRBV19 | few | CASRAGEYPGYGYTF
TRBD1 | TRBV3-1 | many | CASSLGGRGEQYF
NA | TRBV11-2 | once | CAGSLGGGTYTEQFF
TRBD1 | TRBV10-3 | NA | CASSLGQGSDQYF
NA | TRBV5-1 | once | CASSLSASGTGYTF
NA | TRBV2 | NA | CASSDRGENTIYF
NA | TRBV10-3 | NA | CAISDLGEVGQFF
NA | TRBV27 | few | CASRGRGYEQYF
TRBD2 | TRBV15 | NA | CATSRVGLANEQFF
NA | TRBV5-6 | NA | CASSSKTGPYEQYF
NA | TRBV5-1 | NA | CASSSERARNTEAFF
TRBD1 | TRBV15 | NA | CATSRGQVDTGELFF
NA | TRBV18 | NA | CASSPGGPYSNQPQHF
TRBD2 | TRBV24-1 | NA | CATSDIVPGGASTDTQYF
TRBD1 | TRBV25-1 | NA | CASSVTGGYGYTF
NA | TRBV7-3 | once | CASSVAGTQETQYF
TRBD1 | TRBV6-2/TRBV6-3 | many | CASRETGLYGYTF
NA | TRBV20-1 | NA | CSASWAGEQYF
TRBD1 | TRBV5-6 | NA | CASSFSDRGHGYTF